This T cell receptor (beta chain) emerged from a study of CXCR3-negative and CXCR3-positive naive CD8 T cells. Study summary: Every library held about 1.5 +/- 0.3 million TRB reads, and the total came to around 140 million. Points from the study as a whole: Upon cryopreservation, CXCR3 expression partially decreased, and most assays used fresh PBMCs.

UMI-labeled TRB cDNA libraries were prepared by 5' RACE. From the 5' RACE reads, TCRdb lists one entry per CDR3 protein and no DNA. This specimen shows around 8,400 distinct CDR3 sequences; the ten leading clones hold approximately 1.1%. A remark on this clonotype: Its target is unknown.

The germline CDR1 and CDR2 sequences are MNHEY and SMNVEV (reference sequence). The CDR3 sequence is 11 residues long. The sequence was obtained from a human donor in good health. Some clones in this sample may be carry-over from other donors' samples. V gene TRBV27 combines with J gene TRBJ2-7; TCRdb indicates TRBD1, and absent DNA this call remains unverified. Material: naive CXCR3- CD8+ T cells from blood. The subset: CD45RO-CCR7+CD27+CD95- naive CD8+ T cells lacking CXCR3 (TNR3-). The chain's CDR3 is CASLGGYEQYF.